This entry lists 12 T cell receptor beta chains sequenced from one sample in a study of CD8 T cells in Susac syndrome. Random hexamers primed reverse transcription of about 0.45 to 1 ug RNA. In TCRdb, the immunoSEQ multiplex PCR reads were re-called with MiXCR into one record per CDR3 protein. The sample yields some 260,000 distinct CDR3 sequences, 93% seen once. The specimen was CD4+ T cells from PBMCs. These receptors were taken from a human donor with multiple sclerosis.

The CDR3 region is CASSYWDRGTGELFF. CDR3 in DNA: TGCGCCAGCAGCTACTGGGACAGGGGAACCGGGGAGCTGTTTTTT. The chain combines TRBV5-1 with TRBJ2-2, with TRBD1 identical over 10 bases. J lost 5 bases, V lost 3 bases, and 4 bases had no gene match. This CDR3 has 15 residues. The germline gives CDR1 SGHRS, CDR2 YFSETQ.

This clonotype was recorded once. DNA for the CDR3: TGTGCCTGGAGCCCGACGAATAACTATGGCTACACCTTC. Translation: CAWSPTNNYGYTF. This chain joins TRBV30 and TRBJ1-2; D unclear. There are 13 residues in the CDR3. The germline CDR1 and CDR2 sequences are GTSNPN and SVGIG (reference sequence). The V and J ends lost 3 bases and 1 base respectively, with 9 bases between them.

The chain joins TRBV5-4 to TRBJ1-4; no firm D call. The germline V and J ends were trimmed by 3 bases and 0 bases, with 9 bases remaining between them. The CDR3 consists of 15 residues. The V gene's germline CDR1 is SGHNT and CDR2 YYREEE (reference sequence). Written as DNA, the CDR3 is TGTGCCAGCAGCTCACAACAAGCAACTAATGAAAAACTGTTTTTT. Protein: CASSSQQATNEKLFF.

The chain has TRBV9 and TRBJ2-6, with 8 bases matching TRBD1. Germline V gives CDR1 SGDLS, CDR2 YYNGEE. The CDR3 covers 17 residues. The V and J ends lost 3 bases and 0 bases, in that order; junction bases with no gene match: 5. CDR3 nucleotides: TGTGCCAGCAGCGCCGGACAGGGAACCTCTGGGGCCAACGTCCTGACTTTC. It encodes CASSAGQGTSGANVLTF.

V gene TRBV4-2 combines with J gene TRBJ1-2; TRBD1 agrees at 10 bases. With 3 bases clipped from V and 3 bases from J, the junction kept 7 bases outside the gene matches. Germline CDR1 reads LGHNA; CDR2 reads YNFKEQ. This CDR3 comprises 16 residues. The CDR3 loop is CASSQEDRGRDYGYTF. Here the CDR3 DNA reads TGTGCCAGCAGCCAGGAAGACAGGGGGCGCGACTATGGCTACACCTTC.

The chain uses TRBV15 and TRBJ1-2; TRBD1 matches at 7 bases. The CDR3 totals 15 residues. Germline lookup yields CDR1 LNHNV and CDR2 YYDKDF (reference sequence). V shed 1 base and J 2 bases; nucleotides not matched to a gene: 4. CDR3 sequence (DNA): TGTGCCACCAGCAGAGGGGACAGAGCGAACTATGGCTACACCTTC. Translating it yields CATSRGDRANYGYTF.

CDR3 residues: CSARDQGSSNTEAFF. The DNA for the CDR3 is TGCAGTGCTAGAGATCAAGGCAGTTCGAACACTGAAGCTTTCTTT. This chain uses TRBV20-1 with TRBJ1-1, with D uncertain. Trimming stripped 0 bases from V and 1 base from J, with 12 bases between. CDR3 length equals 15 residues. Germline V CDR1 and CDR2: DFQATT, SNEGSKA (reference sequence).

The rearrangement links TRBV19 to TRBJ1-5; 9 nucleotides line up with TRBD1. CDR1 LNHDA and CDR2 SQIVND come from the germline V gene (reference sequence). The CDR3 totals 16 residues. V lost 5 bases and J lost 9; bases outside the gene matches: 14. The CDR3 loop reads CASSHYYRGHYRPQHF. CDR3 nucleotide sequence: TGTGCCAGTAGTCACTACTACAGGGGGCATTATCGGCCCCAGCATTTT.

V usage is TRBV29-1 and J usage is TRBJ2-5, with D unclear. Per the germline V gene, CDR1 is SQVTM and CDR2 is ANQGSEA. The ends were cut back, 7 bases at V and 5 bases at J, with 14 bases in the middle. The CDR3 runs to 12 residues. In nucleotides, the CDR3 is TGCAGCGCATGGAAGAGTGGCGAGACCCAGTACTTC. It specifies CSAWKSGETQYF.

The chain uses TRBV27 and TRBJ1-1; TRBD1 is a possible D gene (6 bases). The V and J ends lost 5 bases and 0 bases respectively, with 10 bases between them. The CDR3 has 14 amino acids. The germline V gene has CDR1 MNHEY and CDR2 SMNVEV (reference sequence). CDR3 amino acids: CASSRGGLNTEAFF. The CDR3 nucleotides are TGTGCCAGCAGTCGCGGGGGCTTGAACACTGAAGCTTTCTTT.

The V call is TRBV7-2, the J call TRBJ2-5; 14 nucleotides line up with TRBD2. The J segment lost 5 bases and the V segment lost 6 bases, leaving 8 bases of the junction unmatched. Germline-derived CDR1 and CDR2 are SGHTA and FQGNSA. The CDR3 consists of 16 residues. Here the CDR3 reads CASRTSGRDGGETQYF. CDR3 nucleotides: TGTGCCAGCAGGACTAGCGGGAGGGACGGTGGGGAGACCCAGTACTTC.

The chain has TRBV14 and TRBJ2-3; D may correspond to TRBD1 or TRBD2 (5 bases each). CDR1 is SGHDN and CDR2 is FVKESK in the germline V gene. Trimming cost V 5 bases and J 4 bases, with 10 bases left between them. The CDR3 contains 13 residues. The CDR3, as DNA: TGTGCCAGCAGCTTACGGGGCTCAGATACGCAGTATTTT. It translates to CASSLRGSDTQYF.